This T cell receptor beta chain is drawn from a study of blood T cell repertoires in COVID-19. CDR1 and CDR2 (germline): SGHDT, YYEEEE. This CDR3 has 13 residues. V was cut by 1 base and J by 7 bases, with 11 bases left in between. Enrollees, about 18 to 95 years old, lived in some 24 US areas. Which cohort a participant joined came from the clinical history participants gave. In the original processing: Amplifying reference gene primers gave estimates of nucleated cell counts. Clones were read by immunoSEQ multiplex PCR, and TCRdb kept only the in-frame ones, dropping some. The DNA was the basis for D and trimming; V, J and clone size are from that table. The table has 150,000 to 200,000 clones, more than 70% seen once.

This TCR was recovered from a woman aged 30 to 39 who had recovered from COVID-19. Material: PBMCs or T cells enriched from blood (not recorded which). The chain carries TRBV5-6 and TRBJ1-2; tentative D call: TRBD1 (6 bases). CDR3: CASSLHRVGGYTF. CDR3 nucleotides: TGTGCCAGCAGCTTGCACAGGGTTGGTGGCTACACCTTC.